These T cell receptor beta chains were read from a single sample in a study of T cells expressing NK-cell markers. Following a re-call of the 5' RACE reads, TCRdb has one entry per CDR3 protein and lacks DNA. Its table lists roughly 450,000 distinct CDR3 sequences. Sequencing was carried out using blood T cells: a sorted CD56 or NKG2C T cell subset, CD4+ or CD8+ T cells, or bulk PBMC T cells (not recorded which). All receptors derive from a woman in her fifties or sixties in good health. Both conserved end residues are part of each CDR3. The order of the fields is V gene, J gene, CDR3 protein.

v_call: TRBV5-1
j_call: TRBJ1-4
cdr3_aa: CASREGDGRSVNEKLFF

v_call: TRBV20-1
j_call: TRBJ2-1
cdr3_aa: CSASGRAGGVDEQFF

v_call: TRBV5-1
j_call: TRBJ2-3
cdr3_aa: CASSLVTGSGSTDTQYF

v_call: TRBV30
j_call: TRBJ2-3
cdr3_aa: CAWSLSGSTDTQYF

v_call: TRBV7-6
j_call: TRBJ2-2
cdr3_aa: CASSPRGTANTGELFF

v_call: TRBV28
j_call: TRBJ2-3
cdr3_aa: CASSLTGPPRVQYF

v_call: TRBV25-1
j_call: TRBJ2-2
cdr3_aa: CASTLSGSKGGELFF

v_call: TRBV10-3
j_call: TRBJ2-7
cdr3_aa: CAIRGRLSYEQYF

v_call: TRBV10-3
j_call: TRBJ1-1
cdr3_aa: CAISSGRNTEAFF

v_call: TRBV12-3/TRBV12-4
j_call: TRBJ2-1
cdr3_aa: CASKSGDEQFF

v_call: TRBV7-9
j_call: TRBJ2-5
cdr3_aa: CASSLTGGKETQYF

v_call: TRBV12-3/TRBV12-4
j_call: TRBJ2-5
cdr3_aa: CASRASRTAQETQYF

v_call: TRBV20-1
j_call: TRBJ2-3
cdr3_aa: CSARRQTDTQYF

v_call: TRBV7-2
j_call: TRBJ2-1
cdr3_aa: CASSPGLPDNEQFF

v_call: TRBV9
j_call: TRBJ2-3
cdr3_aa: CASSVGAGNTDTQYF

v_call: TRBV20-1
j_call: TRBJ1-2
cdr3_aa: CSARAQGNYGYTF

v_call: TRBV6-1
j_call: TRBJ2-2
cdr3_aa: CASFRTSGNTGELFF

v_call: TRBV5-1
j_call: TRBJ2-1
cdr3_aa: CASSLGGTPYNEQFF

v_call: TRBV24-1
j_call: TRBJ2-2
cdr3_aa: CATSALSSGRGGTNTGELFF

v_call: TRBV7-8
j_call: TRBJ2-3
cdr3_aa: CASSPGTSGSPTDTQYF

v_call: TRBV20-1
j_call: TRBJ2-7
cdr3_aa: CSARDHSGTGYEQYF